Below are 18 T cell receptor beta chains sequenced from a single sample in a study of shared clonotypes between healthy human individuals. Produced via immunoSEQ multiplex PCR; TCRdb's table is partial and in-frame only. Of about 1 million clones detected, roughly 70% appear once; the ten largest clones hold over 1.3%. The sequencing input was memory CD4+ T cells sorted from blood. Subset defined: CD45RA-negative fraction. The receptors stem from a man between 18 and 29 years old in good health.

The chain uses TRBV29-1 and TRBJ2-1; 9 bases fit TRBD1. The V gene end was trimmed by 2 bases and the J gene end by 3 bases; junction bases not matched to a gene: 5. The germline gives CDR1 SQVTM, CDR2 ANQGSEA. This CDR3 comprises 15 residues. The CDR3 region is CSVETGTGNYNEQFF. The CDR3 DNA reads TGCAGCGTTGAAACCGGGACAGGGAACTACAATGAGCAGTTCTTC.

There are a few counts of this clone. A read error may be the cause here, since a much bigger clone is one base away. This sample also contains other DNA sequences that code for the same CDR3. This sequence joins TRBV5-4 and TRBJ2-7, with 8 bases fitting TRBD1. The V gene's germline CDR1 is SGHNT and CDR2 YYREEE (reference sequence). J was trimmed by 2 bases and V by 4 bases; bases with no gene match: 2. CDR3 size: 13 residues. CDR3 nucleotides: TGTGCCAGCAGCGTGGGACAGGCCTACGAGCAGTACTTC. Protein product: CASSVGQAYEQYF.

The genes are TRBV7-9 and TRBJ1-4; D ambiguous. This CDR3 is 14 amino acids long. Trimming pared 0 bases from V and 4 bases from J, leaving 6 bases between. CDR1 is SEHNR and CDR2 is FQNEAQ in the germline V gene (reference sequence). CDR3 protein: CASSLAFGNEKLFF. In nucleotides, the CDR3 is TGTGCCAGCAGCTTAGCTTTCGGTAATGAAAAACTGTTTTTT. Combining the CDR3 with reference TRBV7-9 and TRBJ1-4 gives the whole variable domain DTGVSQNPRHKITKRGQNVTFRCDPISEHNRLYWYRQTLGQGPEFLTYFQNEAQLEKSRLLSDRFSAERPKGSFSTLEIQRTEQGDSAMYLCASSLAFGNEKLFFGSGTQLSVL.

The chain couples TRBV12-2 to TRBJ2-5; TRBD2 reflects the table's D call only, with no check against the DNA. TRBV12-2 is noted as a pseudogene. The CDR3 runs to 13 residues. The CDR3 nucleotides are TGTGCAAGTCGCTGGGACTGTGAAGAGACCCAGTACTTC. This codes for CASRWDCEETQYF.

The genes are TRBV28 and TRBJ2-3; 7 nucleotides align to TRBD2. The CDR3 is 15 residues long. Germline V gives CDR1 MDHEN, CDR2 SYDVKM. J gave up 6 bases and V 6 bases, and 12 bases lay outside the gene matches. CDR3 bases: TGTGCCAGCAGCTCACCTAGCGGATCTGGGGATACGCAGTATTTT. Translated, it gives CASSSPSGSGDTQYF.

About this clone: Other DNA sequences in the sample encode the same CDR3. The rearrangement joins TRBV4-1 to TRBJ1-5, with D hard to call. V lost 2 bases to trimming and J lost 11 bases, with 13 bases between them. The CDR3 is made up of 13 amino acids. CDR1 and CDR2 (germline): MGHRA, YSYEKL. CDR3 protein: CASSQRTSMAQHF. CDR3 bases: TGCGCCAGCAGCCAACGGACGTCAATGGCCCAGCATTTT.

This chain joins TRBV5-4 and TRBJ2-7, with 14 bases aligning to TRBD2. The CDR3 spans 16 residues. J was trimmed by 0 bases and V by 3 bases; bases with no gene match: 2. Germline V lookup: CDR1 SGHNT, CDR2 YYREEE (reference sequence). The CDR3 loop reads CASSYGLAGGSYEQYF. The CDR3 bases are TGTGCCAGCAGCTACGGACTAGCGGGGGGCTCCTACGAGCAGTACTTC.

This chain uses TRBV6-6 with TRBJ2-7, with a tentative D call TRBD1 (6 bases). Trimming removed 6 bases at V and 2 bases at J, with 14 bases between. Germline V CDR1 and CDR2: MNHNY, SVGAGI (reference sequence). The length of the CDR3 is 14 residues. The CDR3 here is CASRRIGQTYEQYF. The CDR3 region has the DNA TGTGCCAGCAGACGGATTGGACAGACCTACGAGCAGTACTTC.

The chain uses TRBV4-3 and TRBJ1-2; TRBD1 matches 7 bases. The CDR3 extends over 17 amino acids. The V segment lost 1 base and the J segment 4 bases; nucleotides outside the gene matches: 12. In germline, CDR1 is LGHNA, CDR2 YSLEER. CDR3 protein: CASSQAFRGKSVYGYTF. The DNA of the CDR3 is TGCGCCAGCAGCCAAGCTTTCAGGGGGAAGAGTGTCTATGGCTACACCTTC.

This clone was seen only once. This rearrangement joins TRBV27 to TRBJ1-6; D is unresolved. Per germline, CDR1 MNHEY and CDR2 SMNVEV (reference sequence). The CDR3 covers 18 residues. Trimming shortened V by 3 bases and J by 6 bases, and 21 bases separated the two germline ends. CDR3 sequence reads: CASSLFWGSRGINSPLHF. The CDR3 DNA follows: TGTGCCAGCAGTTTGTTCTGGGGTTCCAGAGGGATTAATTCACCCCTCCACTTT.

CDR3 nucleotides: TGTGCCAGCAGCCCGCGGACTAGCGGTGGGGGCTCCTACGAGCAGTACTTC. Its protein is CASSPRTSGGGSYEQYF. The chain links TRBV7-2 to TRBJ2-7, with 10 bases matching TRBD2. The germline V gene has CDR1 SGHTA and CDR2 FQGNSA. Losses at the gene ends were 5 bases for V and 0 bases for J; bases not matched to a gene: 10. The length of the CDR3 is 17 residues.

The V call is TRBV6-6, the J call TRBJ2-7; 10 bases are shared with TRBD1. Trimming at V came to 4 bases and at J to 3 bases, leaving 6 bases not matched to a gene. Germline loops: CDR1 MNHNY, CDR2 SVGAGI (reference sequence). The CDR3 covers 15 residues. Here the CDR3 DNA reads TGTGCCAGCAGTTCTCCGGGACAGGGGAGCTACGAGCAGTACTTC. Translation gives CASSSPGQGSYEQYF.

V usage is TRBV28 and J usage is TRBJ2-5; no clear D gene. In germline, CDR1 is MDHEN, CDR2 SYDVKM. V was shortened by 3 bases and J by 9 bases, with 14 bases between the two germline ends. The CDR3 is 13 residues long. CDR3 in amino acids: CASSFTQNGAQYF. The CDR3 DNA is TGTGCCAGCAGTTTCACGCAGAATGGGGCCCAGTACTTC.

The J gene is TRBJ2-1, the V gene TRBV19; 10 positions match TRBD2. CDR3 length: 15 residues. Germline V gives CDR1 LNHDA, CDR2 SQIVND (reference sequence). With 3 bases clipped from V and 9 bases from J, the junction kept 8 bases outside the gene matches. CDR3 residues: CASSISSGRGGEQFF. CDR3 DNA: TGTGCCAGTAGTATTTCTAGCGGGAGAGGTGGTGAGCAGTTCTTC. The full variable domain, in which reference TRBV19 and TRBJ2-1 provide the parts outside the CDR3, is DGGITQSPKYLFRKEGQNVTLSCEQNLNHDAMYWYRQDPGQGLRLIYYSQIVNDFQKGDIAEGYSVSREKKESFPLTVTSAQKNPTAFYLCASSISSGRGGEQFFGPGTRLTVL.

This chain uses TRBV7-2 with TRBJ1-4, with TRBD1 matching over 9 bases. The CDR3 consists of 14 residues. Germline V CDR1 and CDR2: SGHTA, FQGNSA. Trimming cost V 4 bases and J 8 bases; bases outside gene matches: 5. CDR3 in amino acids: CASSSDRGGEKLFF. CDR3 nucleotide sequence: TGTGCCAGCAGCTCCGACAGGGGGGGGGAAAAACTGTTTTTT.

The chain recombines TRBV28 with TRBJ1-2; TRBD1 might be the D (6 bases). V was pared by 7 bases and J by 8 bases, with 17 bases between. CDR3 length equals 13 residues. In germline, CDR1 is MDHEN, CDR2 SYDVKM. CDR3 in DNA: TGTGCCAGCATTATACAGGGAACGGGCGGCTACACCTTC. It encodes CASIIQGTGGYTF.

This clone was observed a few times. This sample also contains other DNA sequences that code for the same CDR3. This rearrangement joins TRBV2 to TRBJ1-6, with D possibly being TRBD1 (5 bases). CDR3 length: 14 amino acids. Trimming left V 6 bases short and J 4 bases short, with 10 bases between. CDR1 SNHLY and CDR2 FYNNEI come from the germline V gene. In nucleotides, the CDR3 is TGTGCCAGCAGCTTCGACAGATATAATTCACCCCTCCACTTT. Its protein product is CASSFDRYNSPLHF.

The rearrangement joins TRBV30 to TRBJ1-1; possibly TRBD1 for D (5 bases). The germline CDR1 and CDR2 sequences are GTSNPN and SVGIG (reference sequence). Trimming took 0 bases from V and 1 from J, leaving 12 bases between them. This CDR3 is built from 15 residues. Written as DNA, the CDR3 is TGTGCCTGGAGTGTAACGGGGCTTAAGAACACTGAAGCTTTCTTT. It yields the protein CAWSVTGLKNTEAFF.